Listed below are T cell receptor beta chains from one sample, sequenced in a study of shared clonotypes between healthy human individuals. Measured with immunoSEQ multiplex PCR; TCRdb has only the in-frame clones, and not every one. This table holds about 330,000 clones, more than 75% found once. Source material: memory CD8+ T cells sorted from blood. The receptors derive from a young man in good health. The CDR3 runs from the conserved cysteine through the conserved F or W. Fields, in order: D gene, clone size, J gene, V gene, CDR3 DNA, CDR3 protein. A D gene is named only where the DNA matches it firmly. Where a row states a size, it is once, few, many or the class of an expanded clone; other rows omit it.

TRBD1	once	TRBJ2-2	TRBV11-2	TGTGCCAGCAGCTTAAACGGACAGGGCGCGAACACCGGGGAGCTGTTTTTT	CASSLNGQGANTGELFF
TRBD2	.	TRBJ2-4	TRBV5-6	TGTGCCAGCAGTCGGAGACTAGCGGATCGCATTCAGTACTTC	CASSRRLADRIQYF
.	.	TRBJ2-3	TRBV5-4	TGTGCCAGCAGCTACAACCTGCCCCTTCGTCAGGGCTCTCGCACAGATACGCAGTATTTT	CASSYNLPLRQGSRTDTQYF
.	.	TRBJ2-5	TRBV4-3	TGCGCCAGCAGCCCGGTTTTGGGTATGCGGGGAGCTGTGCAAGAGACCCAGTACTTC	CASSPVLGMRGAVQETQYF
TRBD2	.	TRBJ2-1	TRBV5-6	TGTGCCAGCAGCCCGACGGGCCTAGCGGGAGAGCAGTTCTTC	CASSPTGLAGEQFF
.	once	TRBJ2-7	TRBV4-1	TGCGCCAGCAGCCAAGGCCGACCCATCTCTTTGGAGCAGTACTTC	CASSQGRPISLEQYF
.	.	TRBJ2-7	TRBV4-3	TGCGCCAGCAGCCAAGAGCTGTGGACGGAGACCTACGAGCAGTACTTC	CASSQELWTETYEQYF
TRBD1	.	TRBJ2-7	TRBV6-5	TGTGCCAGCAGTTACGGACAGGGGGGCTACGAGCAGTACTTC	CASSYGQGGYEQYF
TRBD1	.	TRBJ2-2	TRBV4-3	TGCGCCAGCAGCCGGCTTCAGGGGGCCCCCGCCGGGGAGCTGTTTTTT	CASSRLQGAPAGELFF
.	.	TRBJ2-7	TRBV11-3	TGTGCCAGCAGCTTGTCCTATTCCTACGAGCAGTACTTC	CASSLSYSYEQYF
TRBD2	.	TRBJ2-1	TRBV9	TGTGCCAGCAGCACTCGAGGGACTAGCGGGAGAAATGAGCAGTTCTTC	CASSTRGTSGRNEQFF
TRBD2	.	TRBJ2-7	TRBV27	TGTGCCAGCAGTTTTGCCGGGAGGGCCTACGAGCAGTACTTC	CASSFAGRAYEQYF
.	.	TRBJ1-1	TRBV9	TGTGCCAGCAGCGTAGGAACGAACACTGAAGCTTTCTTT	CASSVGTNTEAFF
.	once	TRBJ2-7	TRBV4-3	TGCGCCAGCAGCCAAGTATGGGACGGAGCCTACGAGCAGTACTTC	CASSQVWDGAYEQYF
.	once	TRBJ2-2	TRBV5-6	TGTGCCAGCAGCCGCAGGGGTTGGGCTCCCGGGGAGCTGTTTTTT	CASSRRGWAPGELFF
.	.	TRBJ2-7	TRBV14	TGTGCCAGCAGCCAAAGCCCGCCGGGCGAGCAGTACTTC	CASSQSPPGEQYF
TRBD1	.	TRBJ1-2	TRBV4-1	TGCGCCAGCAGCCAAGTACAGGGGGCAAACTATGGCTACACCTTC	CASSQVQGANYGYTF
.	.	TRBJ2-1	TRBV7-2	TGTGCCAGCAGCTGGTCTCCTAGAAACTCCTACAATGAGCAGTTCTTC	CASSWSPRNSYNEQFF